A single sample is the source of the 5 T cell receptor beta chains below, sequenced in a study of molecular identifiers for immune sequencing clone quantification. One entry per CDR3 protein results from TCRdb running MiXCR on the PCR reads. This sample has some 10,000 distinct CDR3 sequences, with roughly a fifth found just once. The sequenced sample consisted of naive CD8+ T cells from blood, with Jurkat cell RNA spiked in. Noted subset: FACS-sorted CD8+CD4-CCR7+CD45RA+ naive T cells. All receptors derive from a human donor in good health. Some libraries in this study had Jurkat cell RNA spiked in.

This clonotype is medium-sized. CDR3 nucleotide sequence: TGTGCCAGCAGTTTTCGGACCGGGACAGGGATAGGAGTCATGAACACTGAAGCTTTCTTT. Translated, it gives CASSFRTGTGIGVMNTEAFF. V is TRBV28 and J is TRBJ1-1; 9 bases align to TRBD1. Germline V gene sequence: CDR1 MDHEN, CDR2 SYDVKM. Unmatched junction bases numbered 17, after V lost 3 bases and J lost 0 bases. The CDR3 runs 20 residues. Looking up the rest from reference TRBV28 and TRBJ1-1 gives the full variable domain: DVKVTQSSRYLVKRTGEKVFLECVQDMDHENMFWYRQDPGLGLRLIYFSYDVKMKEKGDIPEGYSVSREKKERFSLILESASTNQTSMYLCASSFRTGTGIGVMNTEAFFGQGTRLTVV.

Details on this clonotype: A much more abundant neighbour one base away suggests this may be a read error. The chain links TRBV15 to TRBJ2-1; D is perhaps TRBD2 (6 bases). The CDR3 runs to 15 residues. CDR1 and CDR2 (germline): LNHNV, YYDKDF (reference sequence). CDR3 bases: TGTGCCACCAGCTCCGGGACTCTCTCCTACAAGGAGCAGTTCTTC. Translation gives CATSSGTLSYKEQFF.

This clonotype was observed at least ten times. The chain is built from TRBV5-1 and TRBJ2-1; D is uncertain. The CDR3 is 14 amino acids. Germline values: CDR1 SGHRS, CDR2 YFSETQ. Deletions cut 5 bases from V and 0 bases from J, with 9 bases between. CDR3 in amino acids: CASRVLSSYNEQFF. The CDR3 nucleotides read TGCGCCAGCAGGGTTTTGAGCTCCTACAATGAGCAGTTCTTC.

This clonotype is judged medium-sized (0.01 to 0.1%). The chain carries TRBV29-1 and TRBJ2-2; maybe TRBD1 (6 bases). This CDR3 has 16 amino acids. With 2 bases removed from V and 1 base from J, the gap between germline ends came to 14 bases. The germline gives CDR1 SQVTM, CDR2 ANQGSEA. The CDR3, as DNA: TGCAGCGTTGAAATCTCAGGGGTTTGGAACACCGGGGAGCTGTTTTTT. Protein sequence: CSVEISGVWNTGELFF.

The table lists this clonotype with many counts. This sequence joins TRBV5-4 and TRBJ2-3, with TRBD2 identical over 11 bases. With 4 bases clipped from V and 4 bases from J, the junction kept 5 bases outside the gene matches. Germline loops: CDR1 SGHNT, CDR2 YYREEE (reference sequence). The CDR3 has 15 amino acids. CDR3 protein: CASSVSGGAADTQYF. CDR3 coding DNA: TGTGCCAGCAGCGTTAGCGGGGGGGCCGCAGATACGCAGTATTTT.